This entry features one T cell receptor beta chain sequence. This sample stems from a study of T cell changes during pregnancy in multiple sclerosis. With 2 bases clipped from V and 1 base from J, the junction kept 3 bases outside the gene matches. Per germline, CDR1 MNHEY and CDR2 SVGAGI. This CDR3 comprises 15 residues. The table came from immunoSEQ multiplex PCR; TCRdb's copy has only in-frame clones and leaves some out. This sample has fewer than 45,000 clones, with approximately 89% found just once. V and J are TRBV6-5 and TRBJ2-7; 9 bases are shared with TRBD1. This specimen consisted of CD4+ T cells from peripheral blood mononuclear cells, obtained after pregnancy. The sequence came from a female donor in good health, enrolled as a control in a pregnancy study. The CDR3 loop reads CASSYGTGRSYEQYF. CDR3 DNA sequence: TGTGCCAGCAGTTACGGGACAGGGCGTTCCTACGAGCAGTACTTC.